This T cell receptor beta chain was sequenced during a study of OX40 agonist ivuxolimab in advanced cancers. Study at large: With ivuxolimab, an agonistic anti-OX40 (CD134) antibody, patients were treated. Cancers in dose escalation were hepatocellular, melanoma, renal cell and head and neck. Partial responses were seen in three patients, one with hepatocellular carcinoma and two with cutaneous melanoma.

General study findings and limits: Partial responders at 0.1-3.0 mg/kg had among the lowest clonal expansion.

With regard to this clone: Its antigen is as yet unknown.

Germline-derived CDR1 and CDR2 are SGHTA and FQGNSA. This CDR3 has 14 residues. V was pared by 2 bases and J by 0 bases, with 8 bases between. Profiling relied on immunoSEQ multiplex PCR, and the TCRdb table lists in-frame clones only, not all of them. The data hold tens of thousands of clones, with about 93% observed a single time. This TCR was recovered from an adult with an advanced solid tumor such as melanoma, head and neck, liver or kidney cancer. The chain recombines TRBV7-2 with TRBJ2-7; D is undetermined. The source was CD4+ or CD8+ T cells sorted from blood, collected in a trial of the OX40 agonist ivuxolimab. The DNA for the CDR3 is TGTGCCAGCAGCTTAAGCATGAGCTCCTACGAGCAGTACTTC. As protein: CASSLSMSSYEQYF.